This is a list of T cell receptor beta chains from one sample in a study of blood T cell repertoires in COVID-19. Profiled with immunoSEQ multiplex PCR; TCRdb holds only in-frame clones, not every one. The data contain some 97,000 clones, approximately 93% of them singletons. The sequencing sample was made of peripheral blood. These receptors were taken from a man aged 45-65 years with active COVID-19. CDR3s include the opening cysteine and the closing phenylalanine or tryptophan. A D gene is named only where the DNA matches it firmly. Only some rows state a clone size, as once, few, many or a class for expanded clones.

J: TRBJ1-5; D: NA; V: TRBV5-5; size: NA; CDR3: CASSFRGGSNQPQHF; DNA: TGTGCCAGCAGCTTTAGGGGGGGTAGCAATCAGCCCCAGCATTTT
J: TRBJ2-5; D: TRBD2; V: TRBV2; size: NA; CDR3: CASSEFLAGGPVEETQYF; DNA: TGTGCCAGCAGTGAATTTCTAGCGGGAGGGCCTGTAGAAGAGACCCAGTACTTC
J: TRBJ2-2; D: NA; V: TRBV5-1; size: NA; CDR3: CASRWGSYRNPGELFF; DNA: TGCGCCAGCCGATGGGGATCTTACAGGAATCCAGGGGAGCTGTTTTTT
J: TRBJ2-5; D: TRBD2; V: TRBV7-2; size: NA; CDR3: CASSRGGSQETQYF; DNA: TGTGCCAGCAGCCGGGGAGGGTCCCAAGAGACCCAGTACTTC
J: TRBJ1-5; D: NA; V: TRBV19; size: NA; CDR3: CASRTLGHSNQPQHF; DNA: TGTGCCAGTAGGACCTTGGGGCATAGCAATCAGCCCCAGCATTTT
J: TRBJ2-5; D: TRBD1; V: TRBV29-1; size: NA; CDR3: CSVDLRQGGYF; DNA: TGCAGCGTCGACCTAAGACAGGGGGGGTACTTC
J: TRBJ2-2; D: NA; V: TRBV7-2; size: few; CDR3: CASSPNQIRNGELFF; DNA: TGTGCCAGCAGCCCCAACCAGATTCGTAACGGGGAGCTGTTTTTT
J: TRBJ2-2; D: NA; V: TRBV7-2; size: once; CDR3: CASSLPSGTGELFF; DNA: TGTGCCAGCAGCTTACCTAGTGGAACCGGGGAGCTGTTTTTT
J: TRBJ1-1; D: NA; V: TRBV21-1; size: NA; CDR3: CASSTMGARNTEAFF; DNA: TGTGCCAGCAGCACCATGGGGGCCCGGAACACTGAAGCTTTCTTT
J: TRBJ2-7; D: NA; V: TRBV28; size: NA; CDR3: CASSLWAASYEQYF; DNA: TGTGCCAGCAGTTTATGGGCGGCCTCCTACGAGCAGTACTTC
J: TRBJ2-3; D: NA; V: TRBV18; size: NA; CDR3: CASSPGKGGTDTQYF; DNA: TGTGCCAGCTCACCTGGGAAGGGAGGCACAGATACGCAGTATTTT
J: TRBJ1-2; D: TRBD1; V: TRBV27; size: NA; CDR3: CASSSNAGGGYTF; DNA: TGTGCCAGCAGTTCCAACGCAGGGGGAGGCTACACCTTC
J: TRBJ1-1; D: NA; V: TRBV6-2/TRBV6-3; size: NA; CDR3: CASSYSRVTEAFF; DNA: TGTGCCAGCAGTTACTCCCGGGTCACTGAAGCTTTCTTT
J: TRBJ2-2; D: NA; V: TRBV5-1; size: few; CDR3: CASSLGRGPTGELFF; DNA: TGCGCCAGCAGCCTGGGGCGGGGGCCCACCGGGGAGCTGTTTTTT
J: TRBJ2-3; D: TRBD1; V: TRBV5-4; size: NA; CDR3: CASTRDRGPDTQYF; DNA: TGTGCCAGTACCCGGGACAGGGGGCCAGATACGCAGTATTTT
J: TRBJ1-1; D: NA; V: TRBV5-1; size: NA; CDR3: CASSLMPGGAGTEAFF; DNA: TGCGCCAGCAGCTTGATGCCTGGGGGGGCTGGCACTGAAGCTTTCTTT
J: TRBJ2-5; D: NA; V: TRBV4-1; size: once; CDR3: CASSQVPEETQYF; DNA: TGCGCCAGCAGCCAAGTTCCCGAAGAGACCCAGTACTTC
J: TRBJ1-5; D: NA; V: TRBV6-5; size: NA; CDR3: CASSLGGGNQPQHF; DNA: TGTGCCAGCAGTTTAGGGGGTGGCAATCAGCCCCAGCATTTT
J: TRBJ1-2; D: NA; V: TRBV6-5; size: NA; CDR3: CASSYEANYGYTF; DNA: TGTGCCAGCAGTTACGAGGCGAACTATGGCTACACCTTC
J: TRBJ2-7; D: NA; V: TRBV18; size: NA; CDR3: CASSLTGTLGDEQYF; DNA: TGTGCCAGCTCCCTAACCGGGACACTAGGCGACGAGCAGTACTTC
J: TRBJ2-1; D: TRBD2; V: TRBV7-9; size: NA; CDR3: CASSFGLAGSYNEQFF; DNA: TGTGCCAGCAGCTTTGGACTAGCGGGCTCCTACAATGAGCAGTTCTTC
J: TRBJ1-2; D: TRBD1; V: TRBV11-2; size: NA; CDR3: CASSLGQGRYGYTF; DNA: TGTGCCAGCAGCTTAGGACAGGGTAGATATGGCTACACCTTC
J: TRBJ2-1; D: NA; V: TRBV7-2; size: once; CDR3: CASSLDRRVGEQFF; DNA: TGTGCCAGCAGCTTGGACAGAAGGGTCGGTGAGCAGTTCTTC
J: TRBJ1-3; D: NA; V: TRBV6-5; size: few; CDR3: CASRSLRGSGNTIYF; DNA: TGTGCCAGCAGGTCCTTGCGGGGCTCTGGAAACACCATATATTTT
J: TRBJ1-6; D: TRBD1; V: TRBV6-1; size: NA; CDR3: CASSEGTGEGIYNSPLHF; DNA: TGTGCCAGCAGTGAGGGGACAGGGGAAGGGATATATAATTCACCCCTCCACTTT
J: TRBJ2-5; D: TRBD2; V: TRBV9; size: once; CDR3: CASSVHQGGGRETQYF; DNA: TGTGCCAGCAGCGTACACCAGGGCGGGGGTCGAGAGACCCAGTACTTC
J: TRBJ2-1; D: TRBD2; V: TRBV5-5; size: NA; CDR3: CASSFGLAGADNEQFF; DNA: TGTGCCAGCAGCTTCGGACTAGCGGGGGCAGACAATGAGCAGTTCTTC
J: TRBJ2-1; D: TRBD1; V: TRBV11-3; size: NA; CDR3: CASSSAGTGGYNEQFF; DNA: TGTGCCAGCAGCTCGGCAGGGACAGGGGGATACAATGAGCAGTTCTTC
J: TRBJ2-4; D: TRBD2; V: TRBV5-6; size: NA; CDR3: CASRAGLENIQYF; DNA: TGTGCCAGCCGAGCGGGGTTAGAAAACATTCAGTACTTC
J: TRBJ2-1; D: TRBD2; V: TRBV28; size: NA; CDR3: CASSARTSGRSSYNEQFF; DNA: TGTGCCAGCAGTGCGAGGACTAGCGGGAGGAGCTCCTACAATGAGCAGTTCTTC
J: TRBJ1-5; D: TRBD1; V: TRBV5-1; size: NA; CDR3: CASSPRQGDQPQHF; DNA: TGCGCCAGCAGCCCACGACAGGGGGATCAGCCCCAGCATTTT
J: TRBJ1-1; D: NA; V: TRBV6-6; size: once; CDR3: CASSLLDRGEAFF; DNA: TGTGCCAGCAGTTTACTCGATAGGGGGGAAGCTTTCTTT
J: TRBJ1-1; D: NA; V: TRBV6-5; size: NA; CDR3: CASSYSGRPNTEAFF; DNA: TGTGCCAGCAGTTACTCGGGCAGGCCGAACACTGAAGCTTTCTTT
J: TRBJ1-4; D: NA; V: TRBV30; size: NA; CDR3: CAWSRGPNEKLFF; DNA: TGTGCCTGGAGCCGGGGTCCTAATGAAAAACTGTTTTTT
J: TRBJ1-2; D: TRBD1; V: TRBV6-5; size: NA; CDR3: CASTLWDRNYGYTF; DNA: TGTGCCAGCACCCTATGGGACAGGAACTATGGCTACACCTTC
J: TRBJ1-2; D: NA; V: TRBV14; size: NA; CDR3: CASSQVLSSGYTF; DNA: TGTGCCAGCAGCCAAGTTCTTTCCAGTGGCTACACCTTC
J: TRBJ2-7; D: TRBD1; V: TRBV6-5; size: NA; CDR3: CASSLPGQTYEQYF; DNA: TGTGCCAGCAGTTTACCGGGACAGACCTACGAGCAGTACTTC
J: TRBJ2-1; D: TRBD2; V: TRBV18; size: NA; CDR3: CASSLAGRSYNEQFF; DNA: TGTGCCAGCTCACTAGCGGGCCGATCCTACAATGAGCAGTTCTTC
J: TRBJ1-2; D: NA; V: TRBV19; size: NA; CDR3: CASNRASGVYGYTF; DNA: TGTGCCAGTAACCGGGCCTCAGGGGTCTATGGCTACACCTTC
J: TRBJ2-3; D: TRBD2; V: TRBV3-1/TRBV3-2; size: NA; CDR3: CASSPLAGLAGADTQYF; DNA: TGTGCCAGCAGCCCACTCGCAGGACTAGCGGGAGCAGATACGCAGTATTTT
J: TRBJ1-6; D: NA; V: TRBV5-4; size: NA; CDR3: CASRSGGSYNSPLHF; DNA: TGTGCCAGCAGATCCGGAGGGTCCTATAATTCACCCCTCCACTTT
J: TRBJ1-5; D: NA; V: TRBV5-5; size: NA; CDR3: CASSLEWTPYQPQHF; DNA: TGTGCCAGCAGCTTGGAGTGGACACCTTATCAGCCCCAGCATTTT
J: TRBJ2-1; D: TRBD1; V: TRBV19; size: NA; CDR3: CASRLNPGQGYNEQFF; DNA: TGTGCCAGTAGACTGAACCCGGGACAGGGGTACAATGAGCAGTTCTTC
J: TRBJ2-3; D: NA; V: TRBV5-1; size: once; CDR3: CASSSPPGETWSDTQYF; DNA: TGCGCCAGCAGCTCCCCGCCGGGAGAAACATGGTCAGATACGCAGTATTTT
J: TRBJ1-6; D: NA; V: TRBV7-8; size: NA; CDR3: CASSSLGGHNSPLHF; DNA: TGTGCCAGCAGCTCCCTGGGAGGACATAATTCACCCCTCCACTTT
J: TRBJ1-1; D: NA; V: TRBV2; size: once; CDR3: CASSEAVSSPPAFF; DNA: TGTGCCAGCAGTGAAGCCGTTTCGTCCCCTCCAGCTTTCTTT